The 17 T cell receptor delta chains given below trace back to one sample, sequenced in a study of Vδ1+ human thymocytes. General observations from the study: Highly polyclonal TRG and TRD repertoires with Gaussian CDR3 length distributions appeared in thymus.

RNA was extracted from the cells and then reverse transcribed. CDR3 amplicons came from multiplex PCR with pooled V-gene forward and constant-region reverse primers. TCRdb re-called the multiplex PCR reads using CATT. The table has about 75,000 delta-chain clones, around 34% seen once. What these receptors recognize is not known. The sequencing sample was made of Vdelta1+ gamma-delta thymocytes from the thymus. Subset denoted: FACS-sorted CD3+ TCRalphabeta- TCRVdelta1+ TCRVdelta2- thymocytes. Source of these receptors: a boy younger than two who had congenital heart surgery.

This sequence joins TRDV1 and TRDJ1; 9 bases map to TRDD3. After removal of 0 bases from V and 3 bases from J, the junction contained 17 bases not matched to a gene. Germline loops: CDR1 TSWWSYY, CDR2 QGS. CDR3 length: 20 residues. CDR3 DNA sequence: TGTGCTCTTGGGGAACTGCGTAAGGGTTCCTACTGGGGGAATCCCGATAAACTCATCTTT. It specifies CALGELRKGSYWGNPDKLIF.

This clone appeared a few times. The V and J genes are TRDV2 and TRDJ1, with 9 bases identical to TRDD3. The CDR3 runs to 17 residues. J was trimmed by 0 bases and V by 0 bases; bases with no gene match: 7. Germline CDR1 reads GEAIGNYY; CDR2 reads EKD. CDR3 amino acids: CACDTEAGGFNTDKLIF. CDR3 bases: TGTGCCTGTGACACCGAGGCTGGGGGATTTAACACCGATAAACTCATCTTT.

The chain carries TRDV1 and TRDJ1, with 12 bases that match TRDD3. The CDR3 is 23 residues long. Germline CDR1 reads TSWWSYY; CDR2 reads QGS. Trimming at V came to 2 bases and at J to 3 bases, leaving 25 bases not matched to a gene. The DNA for the CDR3 is TGTGCTCTTGGGGAATGGGACGGAACCCCGCACTGGGGGATACCGGGGTGGGCCGATAAACTCATCTTT. This translates into CALGEWDGTPHWGIPGWADKLIF.

This clone was counted a few times. V gene TRDV1 combines with J gene TRDJ1; TRDD3 matches at 12 bases. Germline CDR1 TSWWSYY, CDR2 QGS. Trimming cost V 1 base and J 1 base; bases outside gene matches: 16. The CDR3 spans 21 residues. The CDR3 bases are TGTGCTCTTGGGGAACGGTCTTCCCAGTACTGGGGGATACTATGCACCGATAAACTCATCTTT. It translates to CALGERSSQYWGILCTDKLIF.

Turning to this clone: Other DNA sequences in this sample translate to the same CDR3. The J gene is TRDJ1, the V gene TRDV1; no reliable D call. From germline, CDR1 is TSWWSYY and CDR2 QGS. The V and J ends lost 4 bases and 0 bases respectively, with 39 bases between them. This CDR3 is built from 24 residues. This CDR3 reads CALGATPVHVPLGALVVDTDKLIF. In DNA form, the CDR3 reads TGTGCTCTTGGGGCCACGCCCGTACACGTTCCCCTCGGGGCTCTCGTTGTAGACACCGATAAACTCATCTTT.

V usage is TRDV1 and J usage is TRDJ1; TRDD3 agrees at 8 bases. The V and J ends lost 2 bases and 0 bases, in that order; junction bases with no gene match: 17. The CDR3 is 20 amino acids. Germline V gene lookup returns CDR1 TSWWSYY and CDR2 QGS. CDR3 sequence reads: CALGERIFSWGKLYTDKLIF. The DNA for the CDR3 is TGTGCTCTTGGGGAAAGAATTTTCAGCTGGGGGAAACTGTACACCGATAAACTCATCTTT.

This rearrangement joins TRDV1 to TRDJ1; 11 nucleotides line up with TRDD3. V lost 4 bases to trimming and J lost 6 bases; unmatched junction nucleotides: 22. The CDR3 sequence is 20 residues long. The germline gives CDR1 TSWWSYY, CDR2 QGS. The CDR3 DNA is TGTGCTCTTGGGGCACGCCCGCCGTCCTACGAAGACTGGGGGATATATAAACTCATCTTT. This gives the protein CALGARPPSYEDWGIYKLIF.

This clone was seen a handful of times. The chain couples TRDV1 to TRDJ1; TRDD3 matches at 8 bases. J gave up 8 bases and V 1 base, and 12 bases lay outside the gene matches. This CDR3 is 16 amino acids long. Germline V gives CDR1 TSWWSYY, CDR2 QGS. DNA of the CDR3: TGTGCTCTTGGGGAACCCTTTACTGGGGGGCCAATAAAACTCATCTTT. Encoded protein: CALGEPFTGGPIKLIF.

The chain links TRDV1 to TRDJ1; 9 bases are a match to TRDD3. CDR3 size: 19 residues. J gave up 4 bases and V 0 bases, and 15 bases lay outside the gene matches. The germline CDR1 and CDR2 sequences are TSWWSYY and QGS. The CDR3 region is CALGELSAGDTTLGDKLIF. The DNA of the CDR3 is TGTGCTCTTGGGGAACTATCCGCGGGGGATACCACCTTAGGCGATAAACTCATCTTT.

The rearrangement links TRDV1 to TRDJ1; D may be TRDD2 (5 bases). Germline CDR1 and CDR2: TSWWSYY and QGS. V was trimmed by 6 bases and J by 1 base, leaving 21 bases between them. This CDR3 region has 17 residues. CDR3 amino acids: CALGAFSPRLFTDKLIF. In DNA, the CDR3 is TGTGCTCTTGGTGCCTTCTCGCCGCGTCTTTTCACCGATAAACTCATCTTT.

The V and J genes are TRDV2 and TRDJ1; D is undetermined. V was shortened by 0 bases and J by 4 bases, with 20 bases between the two germline ends. The CDR3 covers 17 residues. Germline V gene sequence: CDR1 GEAIGNYY, CDR2 EKD. Here the CDR3 DNA reads TGTGCCTGTGACACCGGTTGGCTCCAGAACCCTTACGATAAACTCATCTTT. This sequence encodes CACDTGWLQNPYDKLIF.

This clone has only a few counts. The J gene is TRDJ1, the V gene TRDV1; D ambiguous. Looked up from germline, CDR1 is TSWWSYY and CDR2 is QGS. The ends were cut back, 2 bases at V and 0 bases at J, with 19 bases in the middle. This CDR3 comprises 18 residues. CDR3 amino acids: CALGEVKVPYSNTDKLIF. For the CDR3, the DNA is TGTGCTCTTGGGGAAGTCAAAGTTCCGTATTCCAACACCGATAAACTCATCTTT.

A few counts support this clone. This chain links TRDV1 with TRDJ1; 9 bases map to TRDD3. Germline values: CDR1 TSWWSYY, CDR2 QGS. Trimming at V came to 1 base and at J to 0 bases, leaving 24 bases not matched to a gene. The CDR3 length is 23 residues. CDR3 protein: CALGEQTLLLVMGDSPYTDKLIF. The CDR3 nucleotides are TGTGCTCTTGGGGAACAGACACTCCTACTTGTTATGGGGGATAGTCCCTACACCGATAAACTCATCTTT.

This clone was counted only a few times. The V and J genes are TRDV1 and TRDJ2, with D tentatively TRDD2 (6 bases). The V and J ends lost 1 base and 7 bases respectively, with 31 bases between them. This CDR3 is 21 amino acids long. CDR1 TSWWSYY and CDR2 QGS come from the germline V gene. The CDR3 region has the DNA TGTGCTCTTGGGGAACCTCTCTCCGGATCCTACCAACGTGAATACAGAGCACAACTCTTCTTT. This sequence encodes CALGEPLSGSYQREYRAQLFF.

This chain joins TRDV1 and TRDJ1, with D unresolved. Germline V CDR1 and CDR2: TSWWSYY, QGS. There are 13 residues in the CDR3. Trimming took off 1 base at V and 7 bases at J, with 10 bases between the two ends. As DNA, the CDR3 is TGTGCTCTTGGGGAACACCTATGCGGTAAACTCATCTTT. This codes for CALGEHLCGKLIF.

V is TRDV1 and J is TRDJ1, with 10 bases matching TRDD3. There are 19 residues in the CDR3. J lost 1 base, V lost 2 bases, and 13 bases had no gene match. CDR1 is TSWWSYY and CDR2 is QGS in the germline V gene. As DNA, the CDR3 is TGTGCTCTTGGGGAAGGAGGGCGTTGGGGGATACACGCCACCGATAAACTCATCTTT. It encodes CALGEGGRWGIHATDKLIF.

Points on this clone: An end of the junction differs from the germline gene, which may be a read error. This sequence joins TRDV1 and TRDJ1, with 10 bases fitting TRDD3. The CDR3 sequence is 18 residues long. Germline V CDR1 and CDR2: TSWWSYY, QGS. CDR3 residues: CALGQLRGIRIHTDKLIF. The CDR3 DNA reads TGTGCTCTTGGGCAACTCCGGGGGATACGCATTCATACCGATAAACTCATCTTT.